A single sample is the source of the 14 T cell receptor beta chains below, sequenced in a study of blood T cell repertoires in COVID-19. The table came from immunoSEQ multiplex PCR; TCRdb's copy has only in-frame clones and leaves some out. The sample includes about 190,000 clones, roughly 90% of them seen just once. Sequencing was carried out using peripheral blood. The receptors were sampled from a man aged 40-55 years with acute or convalescent COVID-19.

This chain uses TRBV6-5 with TRBJ2-3; maybe TRBD1 (6 bases). Germline-derived CDR1 and CDR2 are MNHEY and SVGAGI. The CDR3 covers 14 residues. V was trimmed by 7 bases and J by 0 bases, leaving 11 bases between them. The CDR3 reads CASTRTVSTDTQYF. As DNA, the CDR3 is TGTGCCAGCACACGGACAGTTAGCACAGATACGCAGTATTTT.

The chain links TRBV19 to TRBJ1-2, with D perhaps matching TRBD1 (5 bases). CDR3 length: 19 residues. Germline-derived CDR1 and CDR2 are LNHDA and SQIVND (reference sequence). The V and J ends lost 1 base and 1 base respectively, with 22 bases between them. In nucleotides, the CDR3 is TGTGCCAGTAGTATAGCTGACTGGACAAGCCATCAGGGTAACTATGGCTACACCTTC. It is translated as CASSIADWTSHQGNYGYTF.

CDR3: CASSSPDVGARNEKLFF. The CDR3 DNA reads as TGCGCCAGCAGCTCCCCGGATGTTGGGGCCCGTAATGAAAAACTGTTTTTT. The genes are TRBV5-1 and TRBJ1-4; perhaps TRBD1 as D (5 bases). Germline loops: CDR1 SGHRS, CDR2 YFSETQ. This CDR3 has 17 residues. V lost 3 bases and J lost 4, with 19 bases in between.

In its sample, this clone was seen once. The chain joins TRBV6-2 or TRBV6-3 to TRBJ2-5; 12 bases fit TRBD2. In germline, CDR1 is MNHEY, CDR2 SVGEGT. The CDR3 loop spans 16 amino acids. V was clipped by 1 base and J by 5 bases; unmatched bases: 5. The CDR3 loop reads CASSYLRTSGVETQYF. DNA of the CDR3: TGTGCCAGCAGTTACTTGCGGACTAGCGGGGTTGAGACCCAGTACTTC.

The rearrangement uses TRBV14 and TRBJ1-2; D is unclear. The CDR3 length is 16 residues. CDR1 and CDR2 from the germline V gene are SGHDN and FVKESK. Trimming stripped 0 bases from V and 4 bases from J, with 15 bases between. The CDR3 here is CASSQDPVAPFYGYTF. The CDR3 DNA is TGTGCCAGCAGCCAAGATCCGGTCGCGCCCTTCTATGGCTACACCTTC.

Remarks on this clone: One end of the junction is discordant with germline, which a read error may explain. The chain uses TRBV7-9 and TRBJ2-1; 15 bases align to TRBD2. The CDR3 runs to 12 residues. Germline loops: CDR1 SEHNR, CDR2 FQNEAQ (reference sequence). CDR3 sequence reads: CASSPGLAGGVF. The CDR3 nucleotides are TGTGCCAGCAGCCCGGGACTAGCGGGGGGTGTCTTC.

This clone was seen a handful of times. This chain uses TRBV30 with TRBJ2-7, with TRBD2 matching 10 bases. J lost 2 bases, V lost 0 bases, and 4 bases had no gene match. Germline values: CDR1 GTSNPN, CDR2 SVGIG (reference sequence). The CDR3 spans 15 residues. CDR3 nucleotide sequence: TGTGCCTGGAGTGTAGGACTAGCGGTTACCTACGAGCAGTACTTC. Protein: CAWSVGLAVTYEQYF.

The chain couples TRBV6-1 to TRBJ2-2; 7 positions match TRBD1. The CDR3 loop spans 18 amino acids. Trimming at V came to 1 base and at J to 1 base, leaving 9 bases not matched to a gene. CDR1 MNHNS and CDR2 SASEGT come from the germline V gene. CDR3 coding DNA: TGTGCCAGCAGTGAAGTGGCCGAGACAGGGTGGAACACCGGGGAGCTGTTTTTT. This translates into CASSEVAETGWNTGELFF.

As DNA, the CDR3 is TGTGCCAGTAGTATTACGGGAGGGAACACTGAAGCTTTCTTT. Protein sequence: CASSITGGNTEAFF. This chain links TRBV19 with TRBJ1-1, with D unclear. Germline assignment: CDR1 LNHDA and CDR2 SQIVND (reference sequence). The V gene lost 3 bases and the J gene lost 1 base, with 9 bases spanning the gap. The CDR3 covers 14 residues.

The gene calls are TRBV18 and TRBJ1-3, with D unresolved. The CDR3 sequence is 16 residues long. The V end was cut by 3 bases, the J end by 2 bases, with 14 bases between. Germline assignment: CDR1 KGHSH and CDR2 LQKENI. The CDR3 sequence is CASSPLELHPGNTIYF. The CDR3 bases are TGTGCCAGCTCACCCCTAGAGCTCCACCCTGGAAACACCATATATTTT.

V and J are TRBV5-4 and TRBJ1-1; TRBD1 agrees at 9 bases. CDR1 and CDR2 (germline): SGHNT, YYREEE (reference sequence). J gave up 6 bases and V 0 bases, and 0 bases lay outside the gene matches. This CDR3 spans 13 amino acids. Here the CDR3 reads CASSLGQGAEAFF. CDR3 sequence (DNA): TGTGCCAGCAGCTTGGGACAGGGGGCTGAAGCTTTCTTT.

The chain is built from TRBV18 and TRBJ2-7; D remains ambiguous. The CDR3 is made up of 12 amino acids. The V and J ends lost 4 bases and 2 bases respectively, with 6 bases between them. Germline V gene lookup returns CDR1 KGHSH and CDR2 LQKENI. The CDR3 loop is CASSQAPYEQYF. CDR3 in DNA: TGTGCCAGCTCACAAGCTCCCTACGAGCAGTACTTC. Supplemented by reference TRBV18 and TRBJ2-7, the full variable domain reads NAGVMQNPRHLVRRRGQEARLRCSPMKGHSHVYWYRQLPEEGLKFMVYLQKENIIDESGMPKERFSAEFPKEGPSILRIQQVVRGDSAAYFCASSQAPYEQYFGPGTRLTVT.

This chain's CDR3 is CASSQADMGAYEQYF. In nucleotides, the CDR3 is TGCGCCAGCAGCCAAGCCGACATGGGCGCCTACGAGCAGTACTTC. V is TRBV4-1 and J is TRBJ2-7, with D unclear. CDR1 is MGHRA, CDR2 YSYEKL, per germline. The length of the CDR3 is 15 residues. V lost 1 base to trimming and J lost 2 bases, with 12 bases between them.

The V call is TRBV5-1, the J call TRBJ2-6; tentative D call: TRBD1 (5 bases). The germline V gene has CDR1 SGHRS and CDR2 YFSETQ. V was shortened by 4 bases and J by 0 bases, with 8 bases between the two germline ends. The CDR3 has 15 residues. As DNA, the CDR3 is TGCGCCAGCAGCCAGGGTAACTCTGGGGCCAACGTCCTGACTTTC. Its protein is CASSQGNSGANVLTF.